This TCR beta chain came from a study of blood T cell repertoires in COVID-19. In the study overall: Researchers got acute and convalescent COVID-19 samples from the United States, Italy and Spain.

Per the authors' pipeline: The authors estimated nucleated cell counts from reference gene primer amplification. Some clones are missing from TCRdb's copy, which holds only in-frame ones; the method was immunoSEQ multiplex PCR. Clone size and the V and J calls come from that table; the DNA yielded D and trimming. The table records approximately 220,000 clones, around 90% of them present only once. Per germline, CDR1 LNHDA and CDR2 SQIVND (reference sequence). The CDR3 runs to 17 residues. Trimming stripped 3 bases from V and 1 base from J, with 18 bases between. The sequence derives from a man in his 60s with acute or convalescent COVID-19. The chain recombines TRBV19 with TRBJ1-1, with D perhaps TRBD1 (6 bases). The source material was peripheral blood. The CDR3 nucleotides read TGTGCCAGTAGTATTTTGGGCAGGGGACCGCGGAACACTGAAGCTTTCTTT. It encodes CASSILGRGPRNTEAFF.